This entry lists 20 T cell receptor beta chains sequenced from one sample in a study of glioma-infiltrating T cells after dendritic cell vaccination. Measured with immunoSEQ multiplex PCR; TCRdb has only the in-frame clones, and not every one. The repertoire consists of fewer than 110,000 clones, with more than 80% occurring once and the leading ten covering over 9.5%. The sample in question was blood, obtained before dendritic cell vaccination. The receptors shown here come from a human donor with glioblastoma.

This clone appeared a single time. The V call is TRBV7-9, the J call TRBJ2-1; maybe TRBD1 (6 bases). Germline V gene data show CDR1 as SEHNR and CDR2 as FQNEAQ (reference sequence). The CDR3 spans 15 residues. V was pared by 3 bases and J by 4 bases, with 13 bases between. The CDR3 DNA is TGTGCCAGCAGCTTGGGACATTCAACTTACAATGAGCAGTTCTTC. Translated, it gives CASSLGHSTYNEQFF.

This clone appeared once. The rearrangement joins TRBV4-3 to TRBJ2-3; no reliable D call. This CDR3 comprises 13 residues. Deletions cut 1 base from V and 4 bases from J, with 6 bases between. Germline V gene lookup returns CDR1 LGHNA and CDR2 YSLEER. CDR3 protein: CASSQVSSDTQYF. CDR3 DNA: TGCGCCAGCAGCCAAGTTTCATCAGATACGCAGTATTTT.

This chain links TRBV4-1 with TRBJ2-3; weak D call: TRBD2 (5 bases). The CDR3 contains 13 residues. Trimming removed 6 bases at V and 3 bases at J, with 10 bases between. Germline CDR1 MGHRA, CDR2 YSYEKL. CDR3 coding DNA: TGCGCCAGCAGGGCGGGTGAAACAGATACGCAGTATTTT. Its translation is CASRAGETDTQYF.

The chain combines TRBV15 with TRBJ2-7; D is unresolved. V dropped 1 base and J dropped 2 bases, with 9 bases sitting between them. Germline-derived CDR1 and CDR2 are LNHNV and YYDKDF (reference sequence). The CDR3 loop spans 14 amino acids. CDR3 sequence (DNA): TGTGCCACCAGCAGAGTTTACGGTACCTACGAGCAGTACTTC. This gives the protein CATSRVYGTYEQYF.

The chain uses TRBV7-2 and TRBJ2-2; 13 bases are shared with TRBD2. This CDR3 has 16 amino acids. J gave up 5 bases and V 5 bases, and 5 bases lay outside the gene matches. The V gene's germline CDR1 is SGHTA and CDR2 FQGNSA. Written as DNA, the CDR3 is TGTGCCAGCAGCCCGCGGACTAGCGGGGGAACCGGGGAGCTGTTTTTT. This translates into CASSPRTSGGTGELFF.

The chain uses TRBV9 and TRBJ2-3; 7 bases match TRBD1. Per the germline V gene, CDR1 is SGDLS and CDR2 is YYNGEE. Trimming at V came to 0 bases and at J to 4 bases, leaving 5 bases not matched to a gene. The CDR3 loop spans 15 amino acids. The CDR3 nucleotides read TGTGCCAGCAGCGTAGGAACAGGGGACGCAGATACGCAGTATTTT. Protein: CASSVGTGDADTQYF. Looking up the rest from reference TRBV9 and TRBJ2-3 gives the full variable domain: DSGVTQTPKHLITATGQRVTLRCSPRSGDLSVYWYQQSLDQGLQFLIQYYNGEERAKGNILERFSAQQFPDLHSELNLSSLELGDSALYFCASSVGTGDADTQYFGPGTRLTVL.

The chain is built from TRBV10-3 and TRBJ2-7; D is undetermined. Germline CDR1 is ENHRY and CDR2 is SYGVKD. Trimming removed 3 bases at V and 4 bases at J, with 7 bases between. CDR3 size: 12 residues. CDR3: CAISETKYEQYF. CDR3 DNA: TGTGCCATCAGTGAAACAAAGTACGAGCAGTACTTC.

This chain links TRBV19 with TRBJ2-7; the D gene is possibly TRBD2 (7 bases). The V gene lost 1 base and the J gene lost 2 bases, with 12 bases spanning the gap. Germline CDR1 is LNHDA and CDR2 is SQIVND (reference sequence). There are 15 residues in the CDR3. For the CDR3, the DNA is TGTGCCAGTAGTATAGGGCGGGGGCGAACCTACGAGCAGTACTTC. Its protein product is CASSIGRGRTYEQYF.

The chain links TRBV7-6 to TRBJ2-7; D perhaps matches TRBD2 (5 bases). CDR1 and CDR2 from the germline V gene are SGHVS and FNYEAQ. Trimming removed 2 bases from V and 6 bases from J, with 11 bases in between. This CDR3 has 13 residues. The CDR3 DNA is TGTGCCAGCAGCTTACGGTCCCTAGCCGAGCAGTACTTC. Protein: CASSLRSLAEQYF.

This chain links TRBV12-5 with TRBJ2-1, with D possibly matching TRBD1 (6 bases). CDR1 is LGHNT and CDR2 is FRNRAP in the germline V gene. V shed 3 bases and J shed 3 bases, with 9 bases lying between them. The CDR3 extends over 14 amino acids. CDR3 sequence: CASGFLTGYNEQFF. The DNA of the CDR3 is TGTGCTAGTGGTTTCCTGACAGGCTACAATGAGCAGTTCTTC.

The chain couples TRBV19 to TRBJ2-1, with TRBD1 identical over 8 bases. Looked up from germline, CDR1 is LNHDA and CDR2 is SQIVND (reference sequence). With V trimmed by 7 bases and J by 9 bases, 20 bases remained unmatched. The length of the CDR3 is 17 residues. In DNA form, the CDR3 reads TGTGCCAGTAACGCCCCTGGAGCCAGGGGGCAGGCGGGTGAGCAGTTCTTC. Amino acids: CASNAPGARGQAGEQFF.

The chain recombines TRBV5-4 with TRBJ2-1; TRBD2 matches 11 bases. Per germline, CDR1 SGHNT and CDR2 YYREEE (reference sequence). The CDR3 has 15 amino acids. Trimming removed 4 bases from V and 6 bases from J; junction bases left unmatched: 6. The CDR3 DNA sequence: TGTGCCAGCAGCCTTGATAGCGGGGGGGTCAATGAGCAGTTCTTC. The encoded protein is CASSLDSGGVNEQFF.

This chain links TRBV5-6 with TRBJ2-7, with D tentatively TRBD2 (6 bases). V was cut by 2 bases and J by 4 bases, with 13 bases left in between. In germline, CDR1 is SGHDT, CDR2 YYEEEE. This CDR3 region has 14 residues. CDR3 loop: CASSFAGGGYEQYF. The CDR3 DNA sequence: TGTGCCAGCAGCTTCGCTGGGGGAGGATACGAGCAGTACTTC.

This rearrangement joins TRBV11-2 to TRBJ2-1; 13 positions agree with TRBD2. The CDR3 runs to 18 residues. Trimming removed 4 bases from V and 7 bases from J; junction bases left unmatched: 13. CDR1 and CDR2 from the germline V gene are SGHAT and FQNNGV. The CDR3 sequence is CASSSLVYRLAGGNEQFF. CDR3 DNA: TGTGCCAGCAGCTCTCTAGTTTACCGACTAGCGGGGGGTAATGAGCAGTTCTTC.

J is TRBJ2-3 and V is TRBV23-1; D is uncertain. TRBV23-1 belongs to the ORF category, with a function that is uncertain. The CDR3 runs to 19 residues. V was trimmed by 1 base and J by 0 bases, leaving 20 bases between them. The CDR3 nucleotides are TGCGCCAGCAGTCAATTTTATCGGAGTCGGCGCCCTAGCACAGATACGCAGTATTTT. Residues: CASSQFYRSRRPSTDTQYF.

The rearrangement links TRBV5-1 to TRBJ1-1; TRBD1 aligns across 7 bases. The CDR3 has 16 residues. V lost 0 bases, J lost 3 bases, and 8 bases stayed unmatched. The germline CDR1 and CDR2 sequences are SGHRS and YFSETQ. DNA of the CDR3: TGCGCCAGCAGCTTGGATATTCACAGGGGTTACACTGAAGCTTTCTTT. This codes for CASSLDIHRGYTEAFF.

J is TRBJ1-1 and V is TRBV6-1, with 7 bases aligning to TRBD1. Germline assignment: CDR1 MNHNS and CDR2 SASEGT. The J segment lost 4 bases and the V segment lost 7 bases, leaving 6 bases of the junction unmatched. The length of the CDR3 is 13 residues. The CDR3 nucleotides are TGTGCCAGCACCTCACCAGGGGGCACTGAAGCTTTCTTT. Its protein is CASTSPGGTEAFF.

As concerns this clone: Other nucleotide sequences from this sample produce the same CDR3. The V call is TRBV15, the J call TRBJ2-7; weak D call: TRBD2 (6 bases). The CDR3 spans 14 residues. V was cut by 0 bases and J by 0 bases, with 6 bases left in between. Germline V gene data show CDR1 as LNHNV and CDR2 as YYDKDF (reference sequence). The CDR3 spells CATSREGGSYEQYF. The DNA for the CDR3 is TGTGCCACCAGCAGAGAGGGAGGCTCCTACGAGCAGTACTTC.

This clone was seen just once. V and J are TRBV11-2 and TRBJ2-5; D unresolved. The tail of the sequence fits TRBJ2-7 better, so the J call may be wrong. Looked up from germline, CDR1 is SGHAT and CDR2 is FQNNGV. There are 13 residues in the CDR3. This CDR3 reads CASSLPDAYEQYF. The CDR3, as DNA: TGTGCCAGCAGCCTGCCTGATGCCTACGAGCAGTACTTC.

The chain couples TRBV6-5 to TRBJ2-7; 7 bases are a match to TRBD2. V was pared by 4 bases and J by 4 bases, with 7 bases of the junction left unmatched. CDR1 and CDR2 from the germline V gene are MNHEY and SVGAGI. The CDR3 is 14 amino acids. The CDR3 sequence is CASSLTSGVYEQYF. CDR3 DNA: TGTGCCAGCAGTTTAACAAGCGGGGTTTACGAGCAGTACTTC.